Following are 8 T cell receptor beta chains from one sample sequenced in a study of cytomegalovirus exposure and HLA in healthy donors. The PCR used 60 Vbeta and 13 Jbeta primers. Only in-frame clones appear in the TCRdb table, and some are missing; sequencing was by immunoSEQ multiplex PCR. The sample lists nearly 110,000 clones, over 70% seen once, with about 2.2% in the top ten. Sequencing input: PBMCs. The receptors here all came from a man under 40 in good health and CMV-seronegative.

For this clone: At one of its ends the junction is not consistent with the germline gene, which may arise from a read error. The chain employs TRBV11-2 and TRBJ1-2, with D unclear. The CDR3 has 13 residues. Germline loops: CDR1 SGHAT, CDR2 FQNNGV. The CDR3 sequence is CASTLDFNYGYTF. CDR3 in DNA: TGTGCCAGCACCTTAGACTTTAACTATGGCTACACCTTC.

The V and J genes are TRBV28 and TRBJ2-7, with 7 bases identical to TRBD1. This CDR3 is 14 amino acids long. V lost 6 bases, J lost 0 bases, and 5 bases stayed unmatched. Looked up from germline, CDR1 is MDHEN and CDR2 is SYDVKM. CDR3 protein: CASRDRDSSYEQYF. Here the CDR3 DNA reads TGTGCCAGCAGGGACCGGGACAGCTCCTACGAGCAGTACTTC.

The V call is TRBV25-1, the J call TRBJ1-1; D unresolved. The length of the CDR3 is 14 residues. Germline V CDR1 and CDR2: MGHDK, SYGVNS. With 6 bases removed from V and 5 bases from J, the gap between germline ends came to 16 bases. CDR3 in DNA: TGTGCCAGCAGCCTCCTGGCCCCGGGGACTGAAGCTTTCTTT. This translates into CASSLLAPGTEAFF.

The chain is built from TRBV9 and TRBJ1-4; the match to TRBD1 covers 8 bases. The CDR3 is 15 residues long. Germline V gene data show CDR1 as SGDLS and CDR2 as YYNGEE. The J segment lost 5 bases and the V segment lost 3 bases, leaving 6 bases of the junction unmatched. The CDR3 nucleotides read TGTGCCAGCAGCGGACCGGGACAGGAAAATGAAAAACTGTTTTTT. Amino acid sequence: CASSGPGQENEKLFF.

V usage is TRBV5-4 and J usage is TRBJ1-2, with 10 bases identical to TRBD1. Trimming took 1 base from V and 8 from J; bases not matched to a gene: 11. The CDR3 consists of 16 residues. Germline-derived CDR1 and CDR2 are SGHNT and YYREEE (reference sequence). CDR3 DNA sequence: TGTGCCAGCAGCTTGCCTGAGACAGGGGGCGCGGGAGGCTACACCTTC. Amino acids: CASSLPETGGAGGYTF.

The chain couples TRBV6-5 to TRBJ2-3; D is unresolved. The CDR3 spans 14 residues. V dropped 2 bases and J dropped 5 bases, with 11 bases sitting between them. Germline CDR1 reads MNHEY; CDR2 reads SVGAGI. CDR3 residues: CASSYSSRRDTQYF. For the CDR3, the DNA is TGTGCCAGCAGTTACAGTAGCCGGAGAGATACGCAGTATTTT.

This clone was detected a few times. The chain has TRBV27 and TRBJ2-7; TRBD2 aligns across 8 bases. The CDR3 is 14 residues long. Germline loops: CDR1 MNHEY, CDR2 SMNVEV (reference sequence). Trimming took 3 bases from V and 6 from J; bases not matched to a gene: 7. The CDR3 bases are TGTGCCAGCAGTTTCAATCATGCGGGAGGCGAGCAGTACTTC. This encodes CASSFNHAGGEQYF.

This rearrangement joins TRBV6-6 to TRBJ2-3, with D hard to call. V was clipped by 2 bases and J by 3 bases, with 3 bases between them. CDR1 is MNHNY and CDR2 is SVGAGI in the germline V gene (reference sequence). The CDR3 spans 12 residues. As DNA, the CDR3 is TGTGCCAGCAGTTACCGTACAGATACGCAGTATTTT. Amino acid sequence: CASSYRTDTQYF.